This T cell receptor beta chain is drawn from a study of blood T cell repertoires in COVID-19 (dated by TCRdb to the early 2020s). About the full investigation: Samples covering the acute and convalescent phases of COVID-19 were provided by collaborators in the United States, Italy and Spain. The sample metadata nearly always contained a de-identified subject ID, COVID-19 status, age in years and sex. Where available, HLA class I and class II types were obtained from metadata supplied by the sample provider rather than from assay-based typing. The samples were drawn from the first 160 participants of the ongoing ImmuneRACE study and from 1,254 subjects provided by 6 global collaborators. The dataset comprised deeply sampled blood TCRbeta repertoires from subjects exposed to, actively infected with, or recovered from COVID-19. The prospective study material was composed of cDNA or gDNA derived from T cells, B-cell-depleted T cells, or PBMCs. The repertoires were released in a freely available public database intended as a resource for research on the immune response to SARS-CoV-2.

In regard to this clone: Its specific antigen is unknown. There are no base qualities to consult, and no much larger clone falls within one base.

The immunoSEQ Assay, a bias-controlled multiplex PCR, was used to amplify TCRbeta CDR3 regions from genomic DNA. Under the source paper's analysis protocol: The number of nucleated cells in each sample was estimated from the amplification of reference gene primers within the assay. Sequence reads were collapsed and filtered to measure the absolute abundance of every unique TCRbeta CDR3 rearrangement. For each sample, productive Simpson clonality was calculated as the square root of Simpson's diversity index across productive rearrangements. TCRdb's version of the immuneACCESS table is confined to in-frame rearrangements and falls short of the full clone set. An unresolved V gene accounts for under half of the shortfall where checked; the remainder is of unknown origin. That table gives V, J and clone size, and the DNA gave D and trimming. This sample lists about 200,000 clones; around 83% were detected once. Of the sample, about 13% is held by the ten largest clones.

The collaborating institutions used their own protocols to collect whole blood in K2EDTA tubes. For TCRbeta analysis, collaborator samples were shipped as frozen whole blood, as isolated PBMCs, or as DNA extracted from either sample type. Taken from cysteine to phenylalanine, the CDR3 has 13 residues. Of the read, only the CDR3 DNA is kept; its 39 bases are in frame from base 1. Looking up the germline V gene yields CDR1 MNHEY and CDR2 SVGAGI. The junction shows trimming of 7 bases on V and 4 bases on J, and the gene matches do not reach 4 bases of it. Here is what the overall study found, with its caveats: The amount of clinical and demographic metadata varied by source and participant and was provided uncurated.

The sequence is built from TRBV6-5 and TRBJ2-3, with 8 bases in between that match TRBD2. The source material was peripheral blood. The TCR originated in a human donor in a cohort sampled during active COVID-19. The DNA sequence is given as TGTGCCAGCACTAGGACTAGCCCAGATACGCAGTATTTT. This translates into CASTRTSPDTQYF.